The source of this TCR beta chain is a study of T-cell memory formation after mild COVID-19. General study points: Some SARS-CoV-2-responding clones were already detected in memory before infection. CD4+ clones that contracted lay mainly in CM and EM; CD8+ ones lay in EMRA. Clones contracting across day 15 to 85 had a balanced CD4/CD8 profile; later expanding clones leaned CD4+. The authors left the SARS-CoV-2 specificity of second-wave clones peaking on day 37 unconfirmed.

Notes on this clonotype: Its specificity is unknown.

CDR3 length: 17 amino acids. Germline lookup yields CDR1 LGHDT and CDR2 YNNKEL (reference sequence). The ends were cut back, 2 bases at V and 1 base at J, with 14 bases in the middle. TCRdb analysed the 5' RACE reads with MiXCR anew, one entry per CDR3 protein. The top ten clones hold around a fifth of a sample with a few hundred thousand distinct CDR3 sequences, 15% to 20% of them seen once. The source is a man aged 18 to 29 who had mild COVID-19 (a few samples of this study predate the infection). Cell type and time point are not known. J is TRBJ2-2 and V is TRBV3-1; D not resolved. Material for sequencing was PBMCs or a T cell subset sorted from them (not recorded which). Written as DNA, the CDR3 is TGTGCCAGCAGCCAAAAGGGATGGGAAAAGAACACCGGGGAGCTGTTTTTT. Residues: CASSQKGWEKNTGELFF. Filled out from reference TRBV3-1 and TRBJ2-2, the complete variable domain reads DTAVSQTPKYLVTQMGNDKSIKCEQNLGHDTMYWYKQDSKKFLKIMFSYNNKELIINETVPNRFSPKSPDKAHLNLHINSLELGDSAVYFCASSQKGWEKNTGELFFGEGSRLTVL.